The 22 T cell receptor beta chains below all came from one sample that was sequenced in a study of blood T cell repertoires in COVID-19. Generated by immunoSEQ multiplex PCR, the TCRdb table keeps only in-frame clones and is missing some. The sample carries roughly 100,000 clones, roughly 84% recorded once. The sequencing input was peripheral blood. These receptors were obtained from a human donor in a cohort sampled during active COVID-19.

This CDR3 is CASHGQANTEAFF. As DNA, the CDR3 is TGTGCCAGTCACGGACAGGCGAACACTGAAGCTTTCTTT. The chain links TRBV27 to TRBJ1-1; 7 positions match TRBD1. Trimming cost V 9 bases and J 1 base; bases outside gene matches: 5. Germline V gives CDR1 MNHEY, CDR2 SMNVEV (reference sequence). This CDR3 contains 13 residues.

The CDR3 DNA is TGCGCCAGCAGCCAAGAAGGCGGGGGGGCCTCCAATGAGCAGTTCTTC. Translating it yields CASSQEGGGASNEQFF. This sequence joins TRBV4-1 and TRBJ2-1; TRBD2 matches 9 bases. Germline V gene data show CDR1 as MGHRA and CDR2 as YSYEKL. V shed 0 bases and J 6 bases; nucleotides not matched to a gene: 6. The CDR3 is 16 amino acids.

The CDR3 nucleotides read TGTGCCAGCAGCAGGGGCGGACAGGGGAGGGCTGAAGCTTTCTTT. Translating gives CASSRGGQGRAEAFF. V usage is TRBV5-6 and J usage is TRBJ1-1; TRBD1 matches 9 bases. Germline-derived CDR1 and CDR2 are SGHDT and YYEEEE. The J segment lost 6 bases and the V segment lost 4 bases, leaving 10 bases of the junction unmatched. This CDR3 contains 15 residues.

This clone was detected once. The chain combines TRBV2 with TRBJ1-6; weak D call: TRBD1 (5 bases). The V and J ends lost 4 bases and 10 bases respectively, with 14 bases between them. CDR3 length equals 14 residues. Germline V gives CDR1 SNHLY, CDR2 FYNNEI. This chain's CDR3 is CASSGGGWESPLHF. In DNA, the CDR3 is TGTGCCAGCAGTGGGGGGGGATGGGAATCACCCCTCCACTTT.

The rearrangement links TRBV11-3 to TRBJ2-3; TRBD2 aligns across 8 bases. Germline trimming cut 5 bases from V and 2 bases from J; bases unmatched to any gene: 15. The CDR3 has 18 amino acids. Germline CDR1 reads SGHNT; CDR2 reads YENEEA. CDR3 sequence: CASSLPVGASGPTDTQYF. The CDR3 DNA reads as TGTGCCAGCAGCCTACCTGTCGGGGCTAGCGGGCCCACAGATACGCAGTATTTT.

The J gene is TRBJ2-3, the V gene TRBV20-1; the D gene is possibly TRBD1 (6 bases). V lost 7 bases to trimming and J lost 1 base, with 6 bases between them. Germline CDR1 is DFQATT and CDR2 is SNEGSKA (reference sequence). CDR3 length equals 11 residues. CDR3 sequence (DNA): TGCAGTGGGGGGCGCACAGATACGCAGTATTTT. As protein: CSGGRTDTQYF.

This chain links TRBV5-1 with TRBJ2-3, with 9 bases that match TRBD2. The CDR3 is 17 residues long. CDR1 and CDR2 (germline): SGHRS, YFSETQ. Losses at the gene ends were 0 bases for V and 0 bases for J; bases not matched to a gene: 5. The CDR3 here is CASSLVIAGVSTDTQYF. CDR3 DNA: TGCGCCAGCAGCTTGGTGATAGCGGGGGTCAGCACAGATACGCAGTATTTT. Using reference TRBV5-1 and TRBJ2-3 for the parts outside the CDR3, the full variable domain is KAGVTQTPRYLIKTRGQQVTLSCSPISGHRSVSWYQQTPGQGLQFLFEYFSETQRNKGNFPGRFSGRQFSNSRSEMNVSTLELGDSALYLCASSLVIAGVSTDTQYFGPGTRLTVL.

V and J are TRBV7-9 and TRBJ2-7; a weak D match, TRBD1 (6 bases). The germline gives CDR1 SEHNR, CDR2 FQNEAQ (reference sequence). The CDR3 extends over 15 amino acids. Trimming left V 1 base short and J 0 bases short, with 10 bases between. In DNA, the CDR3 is TGTGCCAGCAGCTTAGAAGACAGGCCCTCCTACGAGCAGTACTTC. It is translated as CASSLEDRPSYEQYF.

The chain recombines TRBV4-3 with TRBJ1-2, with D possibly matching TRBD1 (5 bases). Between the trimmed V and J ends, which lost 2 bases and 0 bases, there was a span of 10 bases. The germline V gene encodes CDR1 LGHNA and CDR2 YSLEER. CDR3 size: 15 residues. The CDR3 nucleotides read TGCGCCAGCAGCCAACGCGACAGAGCTAACTATGGCTACACCTTC. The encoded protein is CASSQRDRANYGYTF.

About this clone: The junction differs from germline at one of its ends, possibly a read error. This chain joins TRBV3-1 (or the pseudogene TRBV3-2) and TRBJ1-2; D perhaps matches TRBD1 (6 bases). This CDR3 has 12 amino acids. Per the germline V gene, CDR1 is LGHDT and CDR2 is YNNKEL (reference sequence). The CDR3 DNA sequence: TGTGCCAGCAGCCAAGCAGAGGGATCCAGGGGATTC. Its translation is CASSQAEGSRGF.

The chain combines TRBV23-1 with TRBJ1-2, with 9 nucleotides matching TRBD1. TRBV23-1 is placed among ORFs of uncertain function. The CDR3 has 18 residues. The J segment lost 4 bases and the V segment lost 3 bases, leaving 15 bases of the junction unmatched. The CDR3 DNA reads TGCGCCAGCAGTCACCCACTTCCAGGGACAGGGTACGGCTATGGCTACACCTTC. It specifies CASSHPLPGTGYGYGYTF.

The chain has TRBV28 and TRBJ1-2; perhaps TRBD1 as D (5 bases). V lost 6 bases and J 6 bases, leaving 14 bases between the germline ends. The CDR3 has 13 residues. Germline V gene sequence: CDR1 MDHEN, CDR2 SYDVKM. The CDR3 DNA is TGTGCCAGCAGCGTCTCCAGCAGGGATGGCTACACCTTC. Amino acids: CASSVSSRDGYTF.

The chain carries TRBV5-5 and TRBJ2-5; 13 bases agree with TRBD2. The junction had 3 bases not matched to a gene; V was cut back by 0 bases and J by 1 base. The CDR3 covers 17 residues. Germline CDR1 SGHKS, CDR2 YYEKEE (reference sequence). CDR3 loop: CASSLGGLAGSQETQYF. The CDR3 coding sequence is TGTGCCAGCAGCTTGGGGGGACTAGCGGGGAGCCAAGAGACCCAGTACTTC.

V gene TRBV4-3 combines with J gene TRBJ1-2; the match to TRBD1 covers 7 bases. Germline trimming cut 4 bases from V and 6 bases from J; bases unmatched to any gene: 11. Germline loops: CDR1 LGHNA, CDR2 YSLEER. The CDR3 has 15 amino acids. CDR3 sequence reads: CASSPRTTGLNGYTF. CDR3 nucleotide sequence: TGCGCCAGCAGCCCGCGCACGACAGGGCTAAATGGCTACACCTTC.

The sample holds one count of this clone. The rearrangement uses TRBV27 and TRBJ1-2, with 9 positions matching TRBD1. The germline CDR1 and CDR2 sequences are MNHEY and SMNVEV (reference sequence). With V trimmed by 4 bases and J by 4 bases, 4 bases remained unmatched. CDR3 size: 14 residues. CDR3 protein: CASSSQTGGYGYTF. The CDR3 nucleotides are TGTGCCAGCAGTTCCCAGACAGGGGGCTATGGCTACACCTTC.

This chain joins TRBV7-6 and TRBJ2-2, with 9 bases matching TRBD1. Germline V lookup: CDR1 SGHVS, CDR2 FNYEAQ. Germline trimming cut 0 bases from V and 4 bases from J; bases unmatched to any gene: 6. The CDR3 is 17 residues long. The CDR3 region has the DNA TGTGCCAGCAGCTTAGCGATCGGACAGGGGCGCACCGGGGAGCTGTTTTTT. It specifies CASSLAIGQGRTGELFF.

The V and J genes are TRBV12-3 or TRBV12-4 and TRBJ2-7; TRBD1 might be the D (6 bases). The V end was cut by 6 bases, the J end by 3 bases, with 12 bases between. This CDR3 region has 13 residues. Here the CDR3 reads CASSRTDLYEQYF. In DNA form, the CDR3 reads TGTGCCAGCAGCCGGACAGACCTCTACGAGCAGTACTTC.

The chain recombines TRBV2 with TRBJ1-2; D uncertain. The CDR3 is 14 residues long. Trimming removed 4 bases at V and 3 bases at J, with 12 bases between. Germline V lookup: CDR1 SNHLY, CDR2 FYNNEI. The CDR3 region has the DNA TGTGCCAGCAGTGCCGAGGCGTCTCACTATGGCTACACCTTC. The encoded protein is CASSAEASHYGYTF.

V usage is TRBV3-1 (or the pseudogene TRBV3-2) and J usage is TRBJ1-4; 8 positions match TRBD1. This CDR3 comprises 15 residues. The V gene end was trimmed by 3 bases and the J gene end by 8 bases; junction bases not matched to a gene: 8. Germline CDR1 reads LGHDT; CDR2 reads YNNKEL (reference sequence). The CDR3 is CASSHRTGMGEKLFF. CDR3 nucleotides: TGTGCCAGCAGCCACAGGACAGGGATGGGAGAAAAACTGTTTTTT.

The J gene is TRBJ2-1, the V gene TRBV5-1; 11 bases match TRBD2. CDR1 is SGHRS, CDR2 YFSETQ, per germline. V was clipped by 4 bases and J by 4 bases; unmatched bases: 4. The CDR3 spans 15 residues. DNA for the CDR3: TGCGCCAGCAGCGCCGCTAGCGGGGGGTACAATGAGCAGTTCTTC. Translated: CASSAASGGYNEQFF.

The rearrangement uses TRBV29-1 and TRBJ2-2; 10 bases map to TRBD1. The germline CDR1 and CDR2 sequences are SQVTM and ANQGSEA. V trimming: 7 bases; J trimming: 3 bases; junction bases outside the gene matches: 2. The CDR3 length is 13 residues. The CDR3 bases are TGCAGCGCTGACAGGGGGCACACCGGGGAGCTGTTTTTT. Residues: CSADRGHTGELFF.

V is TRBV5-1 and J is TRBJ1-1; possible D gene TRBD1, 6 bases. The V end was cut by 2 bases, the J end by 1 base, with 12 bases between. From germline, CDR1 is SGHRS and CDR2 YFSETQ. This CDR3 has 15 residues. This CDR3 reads CASSLKTGWNTEAFF. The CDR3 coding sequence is TGCGCCAGCAGCTTAAAAACAGGGTGGAACACTGAAGCTTTCTTT.